The next 20 T cell receptor beta chains were all read from a single sample in a study of blood T cell repertoires in COVID-19 (dated by TCRdb to the early 2020s). Libraries were built with the immunoSEQ multiplex PCR assay. TCRdb carries this immuneACCESS record with in-frame sequences only. Its versions omit some clonotypes, under half of them owing to an unresolved V gene in the studies checked, with the rest unexplained. The sample data list roughly 230,000 clones, and about nine tenths of these were observed just once. The ten most abundant clones make up 7% to 7.5% of the sample. The sample taken for sequencing was PBMCs or T cells enriched from blood (not recorded which). Receptor source: a man in his thirties or forties in a cohort exposed to, infected with or recovered from COVID-19 (not recorded which).

The chain carries TRBV9 and TRBJ2-3; TRBD1 matches 8 bases. The CDR3 is 14 residues long. The trim removed 1 base at V and 3 bases at J, leaving 1 base unmatched. Germline lookup yields CDR1 SGDLS and CDR2 YYNGEE. DNA for the CDR3: TGTGCCAGCAGCGTAAGACAGGGGACAGATACGCAGTATTTT. Translating it yields CASSVRQGTDTQYF.

The chain employs TRBV28 and TRBJ1-1; maybe TRBD1 (6 bases). V dropped 6 bases and J dropped 1 base, with 15 bases sitting between them. There are 15 residues in the CDR3. Looked up from germline, CDR1 is MDHEN and CDR2 is SYDVKM. The CDR3 loop is CASRGSGHRNTEAFF. The CDR3 DNA sequence: TGTGCCAGCAGGGGGTCGGGACACCGGAACACTGAAGCTTTCTTT.

The rearrangement uses TRBV4-2 and TRBJ2-3, with 12 positions matching TRBD2. Germline CDR1 is LGHNA and CDR2 is YNFKEQ. The CDR3 contains 17 residues. Germline trimming cut 0 bases from V and 3 bases from J; bases unmatched to any gene: 4. The CDR3 spells CASSQEVTSGRTDTQYF. CDR3 nucleotides: TGTGCCAGCAGCCAAGAAGTCACTAGCGGGAGGACAGATACGCAGTATTTT.

V usage is TRBV28 and J usage is TRBJ2-6; no clear D gene. The V gene lost 1 base and the J gene lost 0 bases, with 10 bases spanning the gap. Germline V gives CDR1 MDHEN, CDR2 SYDVKM. This CDR3 contains 17 residues. CDR3 loop: CASSLLESLSGANVLTF. The CDR3 nucleotides are TGTGCCAGCAGTTTATTAGAATCGCTCTCTGGGGCCAACGTCCTGACTTTC. The variable domain in full, with the rest retrieved from reference TRBV28 and TRBJ2-6, is DVKVTQSSRYLVKRTGEKVFLECVQDMDHENMFWYRQDPGLGLRLIYFSYDVKMKEKGDIPEGYSVSREKKERFSLILESASTNQTSMYLCASSLLESLSGANVLTFGAGSRLTVL.

The V and J genes are TRBV28 and TRBJ1-3; possible D gene TRBD1, 6 bases. The CDR3 loop spans 15 amino acids. Between the trimmed V and J ends, which lost 1 base and 6 bases, there was a span of 13 bases. Germline CDR1 is MDHEN and CDR2 is SYDVKM. CDR3: CASSLFRGEENTIYF. DNA for the CDR3: TGTGCCAGCAGTTTATTCAGGGGTGAGGAAAACACCATATATTTT.

This clone showed up just once. V is TRBV9 and J is TRBJ2-7; TRBD2 matches 7 bases. Trimming took 4 bases from V and 5 from J; bases not matched to a gene: 9. This CDR3 region has 14 residues. Germline V gene sequence: CDR1 SGDLS, CDR2 YYNGEE. The CDR3 DNA sequence: TGTGCCAGCAGCCCGGGACTAAAGGGCCACGAGCAGTACTTC. Translation gives CASSPGLKGHEQYF.

The chain recombines TRBV2 with TRBJ1-1; a weak D match, TRBD1 (5 bases). V was pared by 4 bases and J by 0 bases, with 6 bases between. The CDR3 is made up of 13 amino acids. The germline V gene encodes CDR1 SNHLY and CDR2 FYNNEI. For the CDR3, the DNA is TGTGCCAGCAGTGCACAGGTGAACACTGAAGCTTTCTTT. The encoded protein is CASSAQVNTEAFF.

The chain combines TRBV4-1 with TRBJ1-6; 8 bases agree with TRBD1. The germline gives CDR1 MGHRA, CDR2 YSYEKL. The CDR3 loop spans 18 amino acids. The junction had 11 bases not matched to a gene; V was cut back by 1 base and J by 6 bases. The CDR3, as DNA: TGCGCCAGCAGCCAAGGAAAGGACAGGGTTTGGTCTAATTCACCCCTCCACTTT. It yields the protein CASSQGKDRVWSNSPLHF.

This clone occurred a few times. This chain links TRBV28 with TRBJ2-7, with 10 bases lining up with TRBD2. CDR1 is MDHEN, CDR2 SYDVKM, per germline. CDR3 length: 17 amino acids. Trimming removed 7 bases from V and 6 bases from J; junction bases left unmatched: 18. The CDR3 loop reads CASTLALPGLAKSEQYF. Written as DNA, the CDR3 is TGTGCCAGCACCCTAGCCCTACCGGGACTAGCGAAATCCGAGCAGTACTTC.

This rearrangement joins TRBV3-1 (or the pseudogene TRBV3-2) to TRBJ1-5, with 8 bases identical to TRBD1. Per germline, CDR1 LGHDT and CDR2 YNNKEL (reference sequence). This CDR3 has 13 amino acids. With 4 bases clipped from V and 6 bases from J, the junction kept 2 bases outside the gene matches. The CDR3 sequence is CASSPTGVQPQHF. CDR3 DNA sequence: TGTGCCAGCAGCCCGACAGGGGTTCAGCCCCAGCATTTT.

CDR3 nucleotide sequence: TGTGCCAGTAGTCCCCCCCTCAGGAGCAATCAGCCCCAGCATTTT. Translated, it gives CASSPPLRSNQPQHF. This rearrangement joins TRBV19 to TRBJ1-5, with D unclear. Trimming shortened V by 5 bases and J by 1 base, and 12 bases separated the two germline ends. This CDR3 is 15 amino acids long. CDR1 is LNHDA, CDR2 SQIVND, per germline (reference sequence).

The chain employs TRBV10-3 and TRBJ2-5; D possibly corresponds to TRBD2 (6 bases). V shed 4 bases and J shed 4 bases, with 7 bases lying between them. In germline, CDR1 is ENHRY, CDR2 SYGVKD. This CDR3 spans 12 amino acids. In DNA, the CDR3 is TGTGCCATCAGTGTGGGGGGAGAGACCCAGTACTTC. It translates to CAISVGGETQYF.

This sequence joins TRBV12-5 and TRBJ2-1; D remains unclear. The CDR3 runs 13 residues. V lost 0 bases and J 6 bases, leaving 6 bases between the germline ends. Germline CDR1 LGHNT, CDR2 FRNRAP. The CDR3, as DNA: TGTGCTAGTGGTTTGGTAAACGGCAATGAGCAGTTCTTC. It is translated as CASGLVNGNEQFF. Supplemented by reference TRBV12-5 and TRBJ2-1, the full variable domain reads DARVTQTPRHKVTEMGQEVTMRCQPILGHNTVFWYRQTMMQGLELLAYFRNRAPLDDSGMPKDRFSAEMPDATLATLKIQPSEPRDSAVYFCASGLVNGNEQFFGPGTRLTVL.

V usage is TRBV9 and J usage is TRBJ2-3, with 8 bases that match TRBD1. Germline trimming cut 0 bases from V and 2 bases from J; bases unmatched to any gene: 2. This CDR3 is built from 15 residues. CDR1 and CDR2 (germline): SGDLS, YYNGEE. CDR3 sequence (DNA): TGTGCCAGCAGCGTAGGACAGGGGCCCACAGATACGCAGTATTTT. This translates into CASSVGQGPTDTQYF.

This chain connects TRBV9 to TRBJ2-1; weak D call: TRBD2 (6 bases). The CDR3 extends over 16 amino acids. V was clipped by 3 bases and J by 5 bases, with 18 bases between them. Germline-derived CDR1 and CDR2 are SGDLS and YYNGEE. For the CDR3, the DNA is TGTGCCAGCAGCGGGCTCCCTAGCGTCAATGACAATGAGCAGTTCTTC. Translating gives CASSGLPSVNDNEQFF. Full variable domain (outside the CDR3, taken from reference TRBV9 and TRBJ2-1): DSGVTQTPKHLITATGQRVTLRCSPRSGDLSVYWYQQSLDQGLQFLIQYYNGEERAKGNILERFSAQQFPDLHSELNLSSLELGDSALYFCASSGLPSVNDNEQFFGPGTRLTVL.

J is TRBJ1-1 and V is TRBV7-3; D gene unclear. Trimming stripped 2 bases from V and 1 base from J, with 8 bases between. The CDR3 loop spans 14 amino acids. The V gene's germline CDR1 is SGHTA and CDR2 FQGTGA. CDR3 sequence: CASSLYSGNTEAFF. Written as DNA, the CDR3 is TGTGCCAGCAGCTTATATTCCGGGAACACTGAAGCTTTCTTT.

The V gene is TRBV9, the J gene TRBJ1-6, with 7 bases aligning to TRBD1. Germline values: CDR1 SGDLS, CDR2 YYNGEE. This CDR3 contains 14 residues. Losses at the gene ends were 3 bases for V and 3 bases for J; bases not matched to a gene: 0. In nucleotides, the CDR3 is TGTGCCAGCAGCGGACAGGGCTATAATTCACCCCTCCACTTT. It specifies CASSGQGYNSPLHF.

This chain links TRBV11-3 with TRBJ2-5; 13 bases line up with TRBD2. The CDR3 totals 17 residues. The V gene's germline CDR1 is SGHNT and CDR2 YENEEA. V trimming: 5 bases; J trimming: 4 bases; junction bases outside the gene matches: 10. The CDR3 DNA follows: TGTGCCAGCAGCCCCGGCCGGACTAGCGGGAGTGGAGAGACCCAGTACTTC. It encodes CASSPGRTSGSGETQYF.

This rearrangement joins TRBV5-1 to TRBJ2-5, with 15 bases that match TRBD2. The length of the CDR3 is 15 residues. J lost 4 bases, V lost 5 bases, and 3 bases had no gene match. Germline values: CDR1 SGHRS, CDR2 YFSETQ. The CDR3 loop reads CASRGTSGRSETQYF. The CDR3 region has the DNA TGCGCCAGCAGAGGGACTAGCGGGAGGTCAGAGACCCAGTACTTC.

Worth noting for this clone: Distinct nucleotide sequences in the sample also encode this CDR3. This chain links TRBV28 with TRBJ2-1; 12 positions agree with TRBD2. V dropped 5 bases and J dropped 4; count of bases not matched to a gene: 3. Germline values: CDR1 MDHEN, CDR2 SYDVKM. This CDR3 has 15 amino acids. CDR3 sequence: CASSRTSGTYNEQFF. The CDR3 nucleotides read TGTGCCAGCAGTCGGACTAGCGGGACTTACAATGAGCAGTTCTTC.